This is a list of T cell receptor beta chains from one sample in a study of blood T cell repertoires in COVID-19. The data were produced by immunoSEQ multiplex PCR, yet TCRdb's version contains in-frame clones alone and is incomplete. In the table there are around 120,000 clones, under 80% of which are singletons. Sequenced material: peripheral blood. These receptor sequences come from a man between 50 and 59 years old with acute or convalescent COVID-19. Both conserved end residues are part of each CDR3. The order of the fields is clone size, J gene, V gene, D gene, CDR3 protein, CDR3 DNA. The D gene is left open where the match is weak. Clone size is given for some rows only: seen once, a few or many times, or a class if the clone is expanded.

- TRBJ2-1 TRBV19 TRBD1 CASSVLQGAAEQFF TGTGCCAGTAGTGTTCTACAGGGGGCCGCGGAGCAGTTCTTC
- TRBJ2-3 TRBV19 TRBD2 CASSIISGGASTDTQYF TGTGCCAGTAGTATCATTAGCGGGGGGGCGAGCACAGATACGCAGTATTTT
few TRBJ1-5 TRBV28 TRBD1 CASRDRGGQPQHF TGTGCCAGCAGGGACAGGGGAGGACAGCCCCAGCATTTT
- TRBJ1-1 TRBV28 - CASTSRYWTEAFF TGTGCCAGCACCTCTAGGTATTGGACTGAAGCTTTCTTT
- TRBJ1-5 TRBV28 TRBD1 CASSFDRADQPQHF TGTGCCAGCAGTTTCGACAGGGCCGATCAGCCCCAGCATTTT
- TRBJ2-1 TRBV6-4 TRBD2 CASSVERGDNEQFF TGTGCCAGCAGTGTAGAGCGGGGGGACAATGAGCAGTTCTTC
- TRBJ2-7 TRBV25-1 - CASSVTGSSLSEQYF TGTGCCAGCAGTGTTACAGGGTCCTCCCTCTCCGAGCAGTACTTC
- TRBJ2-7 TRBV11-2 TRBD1 CASSPGQGPQGYEQYF TGTGCCAGCAGCCCCGGACAGGGCCCCCAAGGCTACGAGCAGTACTTC
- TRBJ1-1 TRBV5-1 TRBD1 CASRADRGRVHTEAFF TGCGCCAGCAGAGCCGACAGGGGGCGGGTTCACACTGAAGCTTTCTTT
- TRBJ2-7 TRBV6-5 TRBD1 CASSLRTGGYEQYF TGTGCCAGCAGCCTGAGGACAGGGGGCTACGAGCAGTACTTC
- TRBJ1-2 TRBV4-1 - CASSQGWRGYTF TGCGCCAGCAGCCAAGGATGGAGGGGCTACACCTTC
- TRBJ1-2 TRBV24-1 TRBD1 CATSDTGGYGYTF TGTGCCACCAGTGATACAGGGGGCTATGGCTACACCTTC
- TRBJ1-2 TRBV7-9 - CASSLLEEVNYGYTF TGTGCCAGCAGCTTGTTAGAGGAGGTGAACTATGGCTACACCTTC
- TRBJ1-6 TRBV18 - CASSPGEYNSPLHF TGTGCCAGCTCACCAGGGGAGTATAATTCACCCCTCCACTTT
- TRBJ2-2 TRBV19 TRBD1 CASSIGRGLGTGELFF TGTGCCAGTAGTATCGGCAGGGGGCTAGGCACCGGGGAGCTGTTTTTT
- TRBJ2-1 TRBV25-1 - CASSAPGSPYNEQFF TGTGCCAGCAGTGCCCCAGGGTCACCCTACAATGAGCAGTTCTTC
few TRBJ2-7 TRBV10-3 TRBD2 CAISPGLAEYEQYF TGTGCCATCAGCCCGGGACTAGCGGAATACGAGCAGTACTTC
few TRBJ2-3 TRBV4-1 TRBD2 CASSLRLAGDYRDTQYF TGCGCCAGCAGCCTTCGACTAGCGGGAGACTATCGGGATACGCAGTATTTT
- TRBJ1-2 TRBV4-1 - CASSQDARSQGYDGYTF TGCGCCAGCAGCCAAGATGCTCGGTCACAGGGTTACGATGGCTACACCTTC
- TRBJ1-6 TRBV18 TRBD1 CASSQDRGSPLHF TGTGCCAGCTCTCAAGACAGGGGATCACCCCTCCACTTT
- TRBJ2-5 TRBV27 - CASSFQGRETQYF TGTGCCAGCAGTTTTCAGGGCCGGGAGACCCAGTACTTC
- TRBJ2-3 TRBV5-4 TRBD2 CASSSWTSGTDTQYF TGTGCCAGCAGCTCCTGGACTAGCGGCACAGATACGCAGTATTTT
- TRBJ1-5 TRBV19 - CASSISGGGWGRAQHF TGTGCCAGTAGTATATCGGGAGGGGGTTGGGGAAGGGCCCAGCATTTT
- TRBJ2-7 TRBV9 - CASSVGWSATYEQYF TGTGCCAGCAGCGTAGGATGGAGCGCTACCTACGAGCAGTACTTC
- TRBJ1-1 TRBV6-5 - CASGKTGRTEAFF TGTGCCAGCGGGAAGACAGGACGGACTGAAGCTTTCTTT
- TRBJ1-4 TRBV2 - CASSDRFRGEKLFF TGTGCCAGCAGTGATAGATTTCGGGGGGAAAAACTGTTTTTT
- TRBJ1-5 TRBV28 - CASSPGGSNQPQHF TGTGCCAGCAGTCCGGGTGGTAGCAATCAGCCCCAGCATTTT
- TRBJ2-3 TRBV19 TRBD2 CASRKGLAGVGTDTQYF TGTGCCAGTAGAAAGGGGTTAGCGGGAGTTGGCACAGATACGCAGTATTTT
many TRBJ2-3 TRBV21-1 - CASSKRTGQGTDTQYF TGTGCCAGCAGCAAAAGGACGGGACAGGGCACAGATACGCAGTATTTT